This TCR beta chain was profiled in a study of regulatory T cells in long-lasting Graves disease. Sequencing libraries for TCR beta were prepared with iRepertoire HTBI primers and Arm-PCR of CDR3 regions. TCRdb ran MiXCR on the multiplex PCR reads and lists one entry per CDR3 protein. The repertoire holds 650,000 to 700,000 distinct CDR3 sequences, with around 30% as singletons. Time point of the sample: persistent/refractory GD, antithyroid drugs over 5 years with positive TRAb. PBMC-derived RNA was used for the TCR library. Per American Thyroid Association guidelines, Graves' disease was diagnosed. Germline loops: CDR1 KGHDR, CDR2 SFDVKD. CDR3 size: 13 residues. Trimming pared 5 bases from V and 3 bases from J, leaving 7 bases between.

The receptor comes from a female donor with Graves disease. This chain links TRBV24-1 with TRBJ1-5; D not resolved. The sample in question was peripheral blood mononuclear cells (PBMCs), obtained when the disease was refractory, from a patient treated with antithyroid drugs. The CDR3 sequence: CATSGQYNQPQHF. For the CDR3, the DNA is TGTGCCACCAGTGGGCAATACAATCAGCCCCAGCATTTT.